This record concerns one T cell receptor beta chain sequence. Its antigen remains unknown. This sample was included in a study of T-cell memory formation after mild COVID-19. Study-wide findings and caveats: CD4+ contracting clones were found mainly in CM and EM, and CD8+ ones in EMRA.

From the 5' RACE reads, TCRdb called clonotypes with MiXCR, one entry per CDR3 protein. The sample lists 240,000 or so distinct CDR3 sequences, roughly 9.4% occurring once. Material for sequencing was PBMCs or a T cell subset sorted from them (not recorded which). The TCR sequence derives from a man younger than 35 who had mild COVID-19 (a few samples of this study predate the infection). Cell type and time point are not known.

The CDR3 DNA is TGCGCCAGCAGCCCGGGACAGGAGTATGGCTACACCTTC. Its translation is CASSPGQEYGYTF. The chain recombines TRBV5-1 with TRBJ1-2; 8 bases are shared with TRBD1. The length of the CDR3 is 13 residues. Trimming at V came to 4 bases and at J to 5 bases, leaving 4 bases not matched to a gene. CDR1 is SGHRS, CDR2 YFSETQ, per germline. The variable domain in full, completed from reference TRBV5-1 and TRBJ1-2, reads KAGVTQTPRYLIKTRGQQVTLSCSPISGHRSVSWYQQTPGQGLQFLFEYFSETQRNKGNFPGRFSGRQFSNSRSEMNVSTLELGDSALYLCASSPGQEYGYTFGSGTRLTVV.